The rows below give T cell receptor beta chains drawn from one sample of a study of blood T cells in healthy people across ages. MiXCR, applied by TCRdb to the 5' RACE reads, yields one record per CDR3 protein. The sample includes approximately 1.5 million distinct CDR3 sequences, roughly a third of them seen just once. Sequenced material: blood. All receptors derive from a woman under 40 in good health. The conserved cysteine and the conserved F or W are not part of the CDR3 here. Each record gives: D gene, V gene, CDR3 protein. D genes are given only for firm matches.

.	TRBV7-9	ASSFSAVGETQY
.	TRBV5-1	ASSLGVGPGFHEQF
.	TRBV9	ASSPPGAHTFYNEQF
TRBD1	TRBV6-1	ASGDSLVNEQF
.	TRBV20-1	SASSVTRY
.	TRBV29-1	SVEGAGFYNEQF
.	TRBV4-2	ASSQDHGALGSYNEQF
.	TRBV5-8	ASSLADGFYEQY
TRBD2	TRBV11-2	ASSSGRGVADTQY
.	TRBV5-1	ASSLEGGGYGELF
TRBD2	TRBV14	ASSQLKRGSTGELF
TRBD2	TRBV7-9	ASSGGGTTDTQY
TRBD1	TRBV4-1	ASSGDSRNTEAF
TRBD1	TRBV5-1	ASSLYQGANEQY
.	TRBV27	ASSPSGGGPSQETQY
TRBD2	TRBV27	ASSLSGVSYEQY
TRBD2	TRBV6-5	ASSFRSGVAGPYYEQY
TRBD1	TRBV7-9	ASSPGQGSSEAF
TRBD1	TRBV27	ASSSDRASNERF
.	TRBV3-1	ASSQDIGVSYNEQF
.	TRBV5-6	ASSSQGRNYGYT
TRBD1	TRBV5-1	ASSSQGQGRETQY
.	TRBV5-1	ASSLDSKNIQY
.	TRBV10-3	AISESYEGNEQF
TRBD2	TRBV9	ASSVSAGPGDTQY
.	TRBV2	ASSERAGQNTEAF
TRBD2	TRBV20-1	SARRRGDQETQY
.	TRBV7-8	ASSQPRDLITGTQY
.	TRBV4-1	ASSPSTSRGSEEKLF
.	TRBV13	ASSSTGDRTSSYEQY
.	TRBV7-9	ASSLRGGEATDTQY
.	TRBV18	ASSPKSPGPLGGTQY